Detailed here is one TCR beta chain. The sample is drawn from a study of blood T cell repertoires in COVID-19. Study summary: The analysed material was cDNA or gDNA that came from T cells, B-cell-depleted T cells, or PBMCs.

Seattle researchers signed up patients amid active infection and tracked them longitudinally. Germline assignment: CDR1 LNHDA and CDR2 SQIVND (reference sequence). V lost 6 bases, J lost 9 bases, and 17 bases stayed unmatched. The CDR3 consists of 17 residues. Authors' processing steps: Amplification of reference gene primers was used by the study to estimate nucleated cell counts. Measured with immunoSEQ multiplex PCR; TCRdb has only the in-frame clones, and not every one. The DNA was the basis for D and trimming; V, J and clone size are from that table. Here the sample spans 200,000 to 250,000 clones, about 88% being singletons.

The V call is TRBV19, the J call TRBJ1-6, with 7 bases fitting TRBD1. This TCR was sampled from a woman in her 50s with COVID-19, enrolled during active disease. The material sequenced was peripheral blood. The CDR3, as DNA: TGTGCCAGTAGCCCCTCGAATTACAGGGGAGGTGGTTCACCCCTCCACTTT. It encodes CASSPSNYRGGGSPLHF.